Sequencing of this TCR beta chain was carried out in a study of blood T cell repertoires in COVID-19. The CDR3 length is 14 residues. Unmatched junction bases numbered 4, after V lost 8 bases and J lost 6 bases. Looked up from germline, CDR1 is MNHEY and CDR2 is SVGAGI. Using immunoSEQ multiplex PCR, the repertoire was profiled, and TCRdb retains in-frame clones only, with some absent. Among about 270,000 clones listed, roughly 90% were seen once. The sequencing sample was made of peripheral blood. The rearrangement joins TRBV6-5 to TRBJ2-1, with TRBD2 matching over 13 bases. This receptor was obtained from a woman aged 25-40 years with COVID-19, enrolled during active disease. CDR3 in DNA: TGTGCCAGCGGGGGACTAGCGGGGTCCAATGAGCAGTTCTTC. It specifies CASGGLAGSNEQFF.